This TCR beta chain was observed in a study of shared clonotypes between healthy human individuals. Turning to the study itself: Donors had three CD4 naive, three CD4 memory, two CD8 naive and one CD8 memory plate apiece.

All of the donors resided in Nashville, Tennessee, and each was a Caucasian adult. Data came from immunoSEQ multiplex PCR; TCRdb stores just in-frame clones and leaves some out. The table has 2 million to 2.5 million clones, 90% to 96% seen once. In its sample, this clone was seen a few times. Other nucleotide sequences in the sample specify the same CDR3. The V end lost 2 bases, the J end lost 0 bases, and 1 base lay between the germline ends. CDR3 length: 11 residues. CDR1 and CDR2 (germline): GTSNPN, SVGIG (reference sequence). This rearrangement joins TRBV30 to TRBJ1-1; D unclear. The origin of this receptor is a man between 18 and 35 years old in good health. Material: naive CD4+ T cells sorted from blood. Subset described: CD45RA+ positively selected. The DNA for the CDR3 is TGTGCCTGGAGTATGAACACTGAAGCTTTCTTT. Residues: CAWSMNTEAFF.